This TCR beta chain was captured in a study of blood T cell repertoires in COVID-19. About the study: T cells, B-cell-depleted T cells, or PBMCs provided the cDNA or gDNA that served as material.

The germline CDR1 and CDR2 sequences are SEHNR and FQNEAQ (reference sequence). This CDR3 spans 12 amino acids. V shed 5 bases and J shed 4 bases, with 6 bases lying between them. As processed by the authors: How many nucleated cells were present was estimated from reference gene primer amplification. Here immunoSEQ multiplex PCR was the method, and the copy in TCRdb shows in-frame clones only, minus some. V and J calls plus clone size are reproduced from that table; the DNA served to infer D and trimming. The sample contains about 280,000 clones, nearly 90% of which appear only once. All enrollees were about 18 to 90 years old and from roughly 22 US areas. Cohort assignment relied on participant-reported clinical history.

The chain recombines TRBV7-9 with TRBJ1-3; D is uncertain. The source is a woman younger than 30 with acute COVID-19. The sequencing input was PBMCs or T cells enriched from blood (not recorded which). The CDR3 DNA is TGTGCCAGCAGCACTACCGGAAACACCATATATTTT. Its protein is CASSTTGNTIYF. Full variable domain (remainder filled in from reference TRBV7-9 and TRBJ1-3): DTGVSQNPRHKITKRGQNVTFRCDPISEHNRLYWYRQTLGQGPEFLTYFQNEAQLEKSRLLSDRFSAERPKGSFSTLEIQRTEQGDSAMYLCASSTTGNTIYFGEGSWLTVV.